This T cell receptor beta chain was profiled in a study of regulatory T cells in long-lasting Graves disease. Indicated time point: newly diagnosed GD, antithyroid drugs for less than 3 months. From PBMCs, RNA was extracted and then used to make the TCR library. The CDR3 contains 15 residues. CDR1 is DFQATT, CDR2 SNEGSKA, per germline (reference sequence). V shed 3 bases and J shed 10 bases, with 22 bases lying between them. HTBI primers from iRepertoire and Arm-PCR of CDR3 regions yielded the TCR beta libraries. TCRdb reanalysed the multiplex PCR reads using MiXCR and keeps one entry per CDR3 protein. Of under 400,000 distinct CDR3 sequences in the sample, 16% are singletons; the top ten hold roughly 30%. This clonotype was observed many times. The same data also went into a second study, on T cells in Graves' hyperthyroidism and ophthalmopathy.

This clonotype was sampled from a man aged 35-49 years with Graves disease. The sample here was peripheral blood mononuclear cells (PBMCs), taken at new diagnosis, from a patient treated with antithyroid drugs. The chain couples TRBV20-1 to TRBJ2-1; maybe TRBD2 (5 bases). CDR3 residues: CSARGPRSGGGEQFF. CDR3 in DNA: TGCAGTGCTAGGGGCCCTAGGAGTGGAGGCGGGGAGCAGTTCTTC.